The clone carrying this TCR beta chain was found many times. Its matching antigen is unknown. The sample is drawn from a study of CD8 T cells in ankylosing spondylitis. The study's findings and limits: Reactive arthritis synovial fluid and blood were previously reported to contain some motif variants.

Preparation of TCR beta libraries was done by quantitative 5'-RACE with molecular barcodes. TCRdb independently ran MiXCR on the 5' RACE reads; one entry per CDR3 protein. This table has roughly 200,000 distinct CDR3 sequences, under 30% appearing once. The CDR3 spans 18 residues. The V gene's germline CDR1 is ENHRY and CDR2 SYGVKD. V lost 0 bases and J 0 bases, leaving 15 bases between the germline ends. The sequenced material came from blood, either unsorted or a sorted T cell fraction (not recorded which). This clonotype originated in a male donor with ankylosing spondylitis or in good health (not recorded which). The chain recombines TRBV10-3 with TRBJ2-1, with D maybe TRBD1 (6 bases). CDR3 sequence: CAISESGTLSSSYNEQFF. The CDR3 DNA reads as TGTGCCATCAGTGAGTCGGGGACACTCAGCAGCTCCTACAATGAGCAGTTCTTC.